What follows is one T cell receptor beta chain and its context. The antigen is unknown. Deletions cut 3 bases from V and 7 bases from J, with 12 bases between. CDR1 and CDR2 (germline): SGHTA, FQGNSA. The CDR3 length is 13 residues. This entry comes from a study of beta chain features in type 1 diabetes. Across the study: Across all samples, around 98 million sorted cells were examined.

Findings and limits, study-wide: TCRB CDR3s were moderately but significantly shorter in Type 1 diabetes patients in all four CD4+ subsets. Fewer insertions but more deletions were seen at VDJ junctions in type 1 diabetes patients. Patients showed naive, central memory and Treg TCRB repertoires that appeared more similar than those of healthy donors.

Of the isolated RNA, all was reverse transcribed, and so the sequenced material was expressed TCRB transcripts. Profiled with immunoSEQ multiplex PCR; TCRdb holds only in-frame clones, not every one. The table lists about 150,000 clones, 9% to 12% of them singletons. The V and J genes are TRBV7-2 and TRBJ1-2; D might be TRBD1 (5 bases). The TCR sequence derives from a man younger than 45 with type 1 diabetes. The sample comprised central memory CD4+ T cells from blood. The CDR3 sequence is CASSFGRDGGYTF. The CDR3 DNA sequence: TGTGCCAGCAGCTTCGGCAGGGATGGTGGCTACACCTTC.